A selection of T cell receptor beta chains follows, all from one sample in a study of stem cell transplantation in POMP-related autoinflammatory disease. Using immunoSEQ multiplex PCR, the repertoire was profiled, and TCRdb retains in-frame clones only, with some absent. This table holds roughly 10,000 clones, around nine tenths found once. Material: CD8+ T cells from PBMCs, obtained before stem cell transplantation. The receptors originated from a human donor with POMP-related autoinflammation and immune dysregulation (PRAID). Both conserved end residues are part of each CDR3. D genes are given only for firm matches. For some rows the clone size is stated as once, few or many, or as a class when expanded; others skip it.

V gene,D gene,clone size,J gene,CDR3 protein,CDR3 DNA
TRBV27,.,.,TRBJ1-5,CASSQQAELVQPQHF,TGTGCCAGCAGTCAACAGGCGGAGTTGGTTCAGCCCCAGCATTTT
TRBV6-1,.,.,TRBJ1-5,CASSEAPPILGTISNQPQHF,TGTGCCAGCAGTGAAGCTCCACCCATTCTCGGGACAATCAGCAATCAGCCCCAGCATTTT
TRBV6-5,.,.,TRBJ1-2,CASSYKGYHGYTF,TGTGCCAGCAGTTACAAGGGCTATCATGGCTACACCTTC
TRBV4-1,TRBD1,.,TRBJ2-1,CASSHSMDRGYNEQFF,TGCGCCAGCAGCCATTCAATGGACAGGGGCTACAATGAGCAGTTCTTC
TRBV20-1,.,.,TRBJ2-5,CSARNGETQYF,TGCAGTGCCAGAAACGGGGAGACCCAGTACTTC
TRBV9,TRBD2,.,TRBJ2-7,CASSVGGLAGDEQYF,TGTGCCAGCAGCGTAGGAGGTCTAGCGGGAGACGAGCAGTACTTC
TRBV19,TRBD2,.,TRBJ2-1,CASSIGSGVYNEQFF,TGTGCCAGTAGTATAGGCAGCGGGGTGTACAATGAGCAGTTCTTC
TRBV6-5,.,.,TRBJ2-3,CAGGFAGHDTDTQYF,TGTGCCGGGGGATTCGCGGGGCACGACACAGATACGCAGTATTTT
TRBV19,.,medium-sized,TRBJ2-2,CASSIGWRTNTGELFF,TGTGCCAGTAGTATAGGTTGGCGGACGAACACCGGGGAGCTGTTTTTT
TRBV5-5,TRBD2,.,TRBJ2-5,CASSLPEGLAGVNAETQYF,TGTGCCAGCAGTTTGCCGGAGGGACTAGCGGGGGTCAACGCAGAGACCCAGTACTTC
TRBV11-3,TRBD2,once,TRBJ2-3,CASSLDQTSGYTDTQYF,TGTGCCAGCAGCTTAGATCAGACTAGCGGATACACAGATACGCAGTATTTT
TRBV30,TRBD1,once,TRBJ2-5,CAWSTGQGQETQYF,TGTGCCTGGAGTACAGGACAGGGGCAAGAGACCCAGTACTTC
TRBV19,.,.,TRBJ2-7,CASSGGPNEQYF,TGTGCCAGTAGCGGGGGGCCCAACGAGCAGTACTTC
TRBV5-4,.,.,TRBJ2-1,CASSFFPVREPADNEQFF,TGTGCCAGCAGCTTTTTCCCGGTTCGGGAGCCTGCCGACAATGAGCAGTTCTTC
TRBV4-1,TRBD2,.,TRBJ2-3,CASSQIGLAGGKEGPDTQYF,TGCGCCAGCAGCCAAATAGGACTAGCGGGGGGCAAAGAGGGCCCAGATACGCAGTATTTT
TRBV7-6,TRBD2,once,TRBJ2-5,CASSLALAGSETQYF,TGTGCCAGCAGCTTAGCTCTAGCGGGATCAGAGACCCAGTACTTC
TRBV18,.,.,TRBJ1-1,CASSPPGTEAFF,TGTGCCAGCTCACCTCCGGGGACTGAAGCTTTCTTT
TRBV28,TRBD2,.,TRBJ2-7,CASSDAGLELPYEQYF,TGTGCCAGCAGTGACGCGGGACTAGAATTGCCCTACGAGCAGTACTTC
TRBV7-8,.,.,TRBJ2-7,CASSFGGASTYEQYF,TGTGCCAGCAGCTTTGGAGGGGCCTCCACCTACGAGCAGTACTTC
TRBV27,.,few,TRBJ1-4,CASSYGEKLFF,TGTGCCAGCAGTTACGGGGAAAAACTGTTTTTT
TRBV2,TRBD1,.,TRBJ1-2,CASSEARQGQYGYTF,TGTGCCAGCAGTGAAGCTCGACAGGGGCAGTATGGCTACACCTTC
TRBV4-2,TRBD2,.,TRBJ2-7,CASSQDYGLAGGPAGEQYF,TGTGCCAGCAGCCAAGATTACGGACTAGCGGGAGGACCAGCCGGGGAGCAGTACTTC
TRBV6-5,TRBD2,.,TRBJ2-3,CASSSGLAVGTDTQYF,TGTGCCAGCAGTTCGGGACTAGCGGTAGGCACAGATACGCAGTATTTT
TRBV4-2,.,.,TRBJ2-1,CASSQERESYNEQFF,TGTGCCAGCAGCCAAGAGCGGGAATCCTACAATGAGCAGTTCTTC
TRBV7-9,TRBD1,medium-sized,TRBJ1-1,CASSLGPGQGKDTEAFF,TGTGCCAGCAGCTTAGGGCCCGGACAGGGTAAGGACACTGAAGCTTTCTTT
TRBV27,TRBD2,.,TRBJ2-1,CASSLFPSGSINEQFF,TGTGCCAGCAGTTTATTTCCTAGCGGGAGTATCAATGAGCAGTTCTTC
TRBV29-1,TRBD1,.,TRBJ1-2,CSVEDYGSWYGTGGYYDYGYTF,TGCAGCGTTGAAGATTATGGATCGTGGTACGGGACAGGGGGATACTATGACTATGGCTACACCTTC
TRBV5-1,TRBD1,.,TRBJ1-1,CASSPDRGGTEAFF,TGCGCCAGCAGCCCGGACAGGGGTGGCACTGAAGCTTTCTTT
TRBV2,TRBD1,.,TRBJ1-2,CASSGGDRPKDYGYTF,TGTGCCAGCAGTGGGGGGGACAGGCCTAAGGACTATGGCTACACCTTC
TRBV9,.,.,TRBJ2-1,CATNEGIGNEQFF,TGTGCCACCAATGAAGGGATCGGGAATGAGCAGTTCTTC